A selection of T cell receptor beta chains follows, all from one sample in a study of blood T cell repertoires in COVID-19. This table comes from immunoSEQ multiplex PCR, and its TCRdb copy is limited to in-frame clones, with some not included. This sample carries approximately 200,000 clones, around 87% of them seen once, and the ten largest clones take under 3.5%. The sequenced sample was peripheral blood. The source is a young woman with active or convalescent COVID-19. Both conserved end residues are part of each CDR3. D genes are given only for firm matches. Size is stated for part of the rows, as once, few or many counts, or as a class when the clone is expanded.

j_call d_call v_call clone_size cdr3_aa cdr3_nt
TRBJ1-1 - TRBV10-3 - CAISAGQINTEAFF TGTGCCATCAGTGCAGGACAGATCAACACTGAAGCTTTCTTT
TRBJ1-5 TRBD1 TRBV19 - CASSIIGGLSNQPQHF TGTGCCAGTAGTATCATAGGGGGCTTGAGCAATCAGCCCCAGCATTTT
TRBJ2-7 TRBD1 TRBV6-5 - CASGQGRGEQYF TGTGCCAGCGGACAGGGGAGAGGCGAGCAGTACTTC
TRBJ1-1 - TRBV30 - CAWSVAGFGTEAFF TGTGCCTGGAGTGTAGCAGGATTTGGCACTGAAGCTTTCTTT
TRBJ2-5 - TRBV5-1 - CASSLVLGGQETQYF TGCGCCAGCAGCTTGGTACTTGGGGGGCAAGAGACCCAGTACTTC
TRBJ2-7 - TRBV7-8 - CASSLIPESSYEQYF TGTGCCAGCAGCTTAATTCCTGAGTCCTCCTACGAGCAGTACTTC
TRBJ1-5 TRBD1 TRBV2 - CASGLRTGEQPQHF TGTGCCAGCGGACTTAGGACAGGGGAACAGCCCCAGCATTTT
TRBJ2-1 TRBD2 TRBV3-1/TRBV3-2 once CASKIAGAGNEQFF TGTGCCAGCAAGATCGCGGGAGCGGGGAATGAGCAGTTCTTC
TRBJ1-1 TRBD1 TRBV5-8 - CASNDRGPTMNTEAFF TGTGCCAGCAACGACAGGGGGCCGACCATGAACACTGAAGCTTTCTTT
TRBJ1-3 - TRBV5-1 - CASSREASGYGNTIYF TGCGCCAGCAGCCGCGAGGCCAGTGGATATGGAAACACCATATATTTT
TRBJ1-3 - TRBV2 - CASSDHQISGNTIYF TGTGCCAGCAGTGATCATCAGATCTCTGGAAACACCATATATTTT
TRBJ1-1 TRBD1 TRBV18 few CASSPGTGGTEAFF TGTGCCAGCTCGCCCGGGACAGGGGGCACTGAAGCTTTCTTT
TRBJ1-2 - TRBV3-1/TRBV3-2 - CASTPGGGNYGYTF TGTGCCAGCACCCCAGGAGGAGGAAACTATGGCTACACCTTC
TRBJ1-5 - TRBV7-9 - CASSSGSFSNQPQHF TGTGCCAGCAGCTCCGGGTCTTTTAGCAATCAGCCCCAGCATTTT
TRBJ2-1 - TRBV11-3 - CASSLDPGTYNEQFF TGTGCCAGCAGCTTAGATCCGGGAACTTACAATGAGCAGTTCTTC
TRBJ2-4 - TRBV10-2 - CASQDNNLQNIQYF TGCGCCAGCCAGGACAACAACCTACAAAACATTCAGTACTTC
TRBJ1-1 - TRBV6-5 - CASSPGFTEAFF TGTGCCAGCAGCCCAGGGTTCACTGAAGCTTTCTTT
TRBJ2-1 - TRBV7-2 once CASSLGVLASYNEQFF TGTGCCAGCAGCTTAGGTGTCCTAGCCTCCTACAATGAGCAGTTCTTC
TRBJ1-2 - TRBV12-5 - CASGLLGAPNGYTF TGTGCTAGTGGTTTGCTAGGGGCCCCCAATGGCTACACCTTC
TRBJ1-5 - TRBV12-3/TRBV12-4 - CASSSLLNQPQHF TGTGCCAGCAGTTCCTTACTCAATCAGCCCCAGCATTTT
TRBJ2-3 - TRBV28 - CASAVTGRGTDTQYF TGTGCCAGCGCCGTGACAGGCAGGGGCACAGATACGCAGTATTTT
TRBJ1-4 TRBD1 TRBV28 - CASSQQGATNEKLFF TGTGCCAGCAGTCAACAGGGGGCAACTAATGAAAAACTGTTTTTT
TRBJ2-1 - TRBV9 - CASGPFLSGGGNEQFF TGTGCCAGCGGGCCTTTTCTTTCGGGGGGCGGGAATGAGCAGTTCTTC
TRBJ1-1 - TRBV2 - CASSLQGNTEAFF TGTGCCAGCAGTCTACAGGGGAACACTGAAGCTTTCTTT
TRBJ2-1 TRBD2 TRBV18 - CASSPYREGPYNEQFF TGTGCCAGCTCACCGTATCGGGAGGGCCCCTACAATGAGCAGTTCTTC
TRBJ2-7 - TRBV3-1/TRBV3-2 - CASSLGSGYEQYF TGTGCCAGCAGCCTAGGTAGCGGCTACGAGCAGTACTTC
TRBJ2-7 TRBD2 TRBV3-1/TRBV3-2 - CASSRAWASGRASHF TGTGCCAGCAGCCGAGCTTGGGCTAGCGGGAGGGCCTCCCACTTC
TRBJ1-1 - TRBV18 - CASSPRTTDTEAFF TGTGCCAGCTCACCGAGGACTACCGACACTGAAGCTTTCTTT
TRBJ2-7 TRBD2 TRBV19 - CASSFLAGGLYEQYF TGTGCCAGTAGTTTCCTAGCGGGGGGTCTCTACGAGCAGTACTTC
TRBJ1-6 TRBD1 TRBV5-1 - CASSRTGLSPLHF TGCGCCAGCTCTCGGACAGGGCTTTCACCCCTCCACTTT
TRBJ1-2 - TRBV14 few CASSPIQGISGYTF TGTGCCAGCAGCCCAATACAGGGCATAAGCGGCTACACCTTC
TRBJ2-5 - TRBV7-6 - CASSPIGYSVKETQYF TGTGCCAGCAGCCCAATTGGGTATAGCGTCAAAGAGACCCAGTACTTC
TRBJ1-5 - TRBV7-9 - CASSLGGGQPQHF TGTGCCAGCAGCTTAGGTGGAGGGCAGCCCCAGCATTTT
TRBJ2-1 TRBD2 TRBV3-1/TRBV3-2 - CASSHRGGASGTRDNEQFF TGTGCCAGCAGCCACCGCGGCGGCGCTAGCGGGACCCGTGACAATGAGCAGTTCTTC
TRBJ1-4 TRBD1 TRBV5-8 - CASTGQENEKLFF TGTGCCAGCACAGGACAGGAGAATGAAAAACTGTTTTTT
TRBJ1-5 - TRBV4-1 - CATGEAGYSNQPQHF TGCGCCACGGGAGAGGCCGGATATAGCAATCAGCCCCAGCATTTT